This T cell receptor beta chain is drawn from a study of T cell changes during pregnancy in multiple sclerosis. Some clones are missing from TCRdb's copy, which holds only in-frame ones; the method was immunoSEQ multiplex PCR. The sample comprises approximately 74,000 clones, approximately 92% of which are singletons, and approximately 2.4% rests with the top ten. This CDR3 has 15 amino acids. Trimming removed 0 bases from V and 4 bases from J; junction bases left unmatched: 5. Per the germline V gene, CDR1 is SGDLS and CDR2 is YYNGEE. This clone appeared a few times. The clonotype was recovered from a female donor with multiple sclerosis, enrolled in a pregnancy study. Material: peripheral blood, obtained before pregnancy. This chain joins TRBV9 and TRBJ1-1; TRBD1 matches 8 bases. CDR3 sequence (DNA): TGTGCCAGCAGCGTAGGGGCCGGACAGGGCACTGAAGCTTTCTTT. It yields the protein CASSVGAGQGTEAFF.